This T cell receptor beta chain stems from a study of CD8 T cells in ankylosing spondylitis. Points from the study as a whole: Disease-associated clones were reportedly significantly overrepresented in matched ankylosing spondylitis synovial fluid. There was a TCR beta motif, made of several highly homologous variants, that appeared characteristic of ankylosing spondylitis blood. Both synovial fluid and blood in reactive arthritis had previously been reported to carry some motif variants.

This clonotype was counted many times. The antigen remains unidentified. TCR beta libraries were made by quantitative 5'-RACE with molecular barcodes. Via MiXCR, TCRdb re-called the 5' RACE reads, giving one row per CDR3 protein. This sample has 150,000 to 200,000 distinct CDR3 sequences, with about a sixth found just once. The sequenced sample was blood, either unsorted or a sorted T cell fraction (not recorded which). This clonotype originated in a male donor with ankylosing spondylitis or in good health (not recorded which).

The chain's CDR3 is CSARGTSEIWNEQFF. CDR3 DNA sequence: TGCAGTGCTAGGGGGACCAGCGAGATTTGGAATGAGCAGTTCTTC. The chain is built from TRBV20-1 and TRBJ2-1; D tentatively fits TRBD1 or TRBD2 (5 bases each). CDR3 length: 15 amino acids. Trimming removed 3 bases from V and 7 bases from J, with 19 bases in between. Germline-derived CDR1 and CDR2 are DFQATT and SNEGSKA (reference sequence).